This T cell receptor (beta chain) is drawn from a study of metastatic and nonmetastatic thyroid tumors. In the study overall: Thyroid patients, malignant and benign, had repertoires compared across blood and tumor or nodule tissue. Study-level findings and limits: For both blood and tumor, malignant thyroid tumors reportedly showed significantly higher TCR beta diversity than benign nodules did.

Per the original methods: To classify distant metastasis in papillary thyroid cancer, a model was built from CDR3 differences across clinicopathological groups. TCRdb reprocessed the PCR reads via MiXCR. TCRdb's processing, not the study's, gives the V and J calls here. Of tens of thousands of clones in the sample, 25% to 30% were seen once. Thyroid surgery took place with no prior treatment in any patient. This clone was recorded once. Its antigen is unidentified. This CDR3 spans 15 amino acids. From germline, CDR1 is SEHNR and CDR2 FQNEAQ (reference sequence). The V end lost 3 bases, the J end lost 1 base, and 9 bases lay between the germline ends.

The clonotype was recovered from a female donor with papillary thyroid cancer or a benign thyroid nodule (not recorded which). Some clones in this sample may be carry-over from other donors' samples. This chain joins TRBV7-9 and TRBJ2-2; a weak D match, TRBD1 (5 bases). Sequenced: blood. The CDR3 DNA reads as TGTGCCAGCAGCTTTACAGGAATGAACACCGGGGAGCTGTTTTTT. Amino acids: CASSFTGMNTGELFF.